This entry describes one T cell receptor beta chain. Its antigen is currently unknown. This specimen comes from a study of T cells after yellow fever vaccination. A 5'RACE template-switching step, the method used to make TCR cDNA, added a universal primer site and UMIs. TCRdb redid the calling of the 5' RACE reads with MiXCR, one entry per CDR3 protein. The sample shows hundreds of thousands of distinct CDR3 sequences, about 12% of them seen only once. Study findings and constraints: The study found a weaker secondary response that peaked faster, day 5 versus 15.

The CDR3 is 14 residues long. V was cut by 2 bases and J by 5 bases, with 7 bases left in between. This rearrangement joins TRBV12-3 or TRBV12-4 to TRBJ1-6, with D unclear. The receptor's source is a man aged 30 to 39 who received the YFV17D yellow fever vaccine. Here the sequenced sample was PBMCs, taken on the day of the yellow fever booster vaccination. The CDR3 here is CASSLRQHNSPLHF. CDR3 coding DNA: TGTGCCAGCAGTTTACGGCAGCATAATTCACCCCTCCACTTT.